The 32 T cell receptor beta chains below were found in one sample sequenced in a study of response to subunit inactivated influenza vaccine. TCRdb re-called the RT-PCR reads through MiXCR, storing one row per CDR3 protein. The sample has around 580,000 distinct CDR3 sequences, about 15% seen once. The sample consisted of PBMCs from blood, taken about 12 days after vaccination. The receptors shown here come from a man aged 50-60 years who received an inactivated influenza vaccine.

This clonotype was counted a few times. The chain uses TRBV24-1 and TRBJ2-1; 7 bases are a match to TRBD1. V shed 4 bases and J 6 bases; nucleotides not matched to a gene: 5. Per germline, CDR1 KGHDR and CDR2 SFDVKD. This CDR3 comprises 14 residues. CDR3 in DNA: TGTGCCACCAGTGACCCGGGACAGCGCAATGAGCAGTTCTTC. Its protein is CATSDPGQRNEQFF.

This clonotype was seen a few times. The chain couples TRBV5-1 to TRBJ2-1; D tentatively fits TRBD1 or TRBD2 (5 bases each). CDR1 SGHRS and CDR2 YFSETQ come from the germline V gene. Between the trimmed V and J ends, which lost 0 bases and 8 bases, there was a span of 9 bases. The CDR3 length is 13 residues. CDR3 in amino acids: CASSLGGDDEQFF. As DNA, the CDR3 is TGCGCCAGCAGCTTGGGAGGGGATGATGAGCAGTTCTTC.

This clonotype was picked up a small number of times. This rearrangement joins TRBV12-3 or TRBV12-4 to TRBJ2-2, with TRBD1 identical over 7 bases. This CDR3 has 15 residues. The V gene end was trimmed by 6 bases and the J gene end by 6 bases; junction bases not matched to a gene: 10. DNA for the CDR3: TGTGCCAGCAGGGTTGACAGGGTGTTGGCCGGGGAGCTGTTTTTT. It encodes CASRVDRVLAGELFF.

The chain recombines TRBV12-3 or TRBV12-4 with TRBJ1-3; no clear D. V dropped 3 bases and J dropped 0 bases, with 6 bases sitting between them. The CDR3 covers 14 residues. The CDR3 DNA reads TGTGCCAGCAGTTTCAGAAACTCTGGAAACACCATATATTTT. This gives the protein CASSFRNSGNTIYF.

This clonotype turned up a few times. V is TRBV4-1 and J is TRBJ1-1; D is uncertain. V was cut by 1 base and J by 0 bases, with 21 bases left in between. The CDR3 runs to 19 residues. Per the germline V gene, CDR1 is MGHRA and CDR2 is YSYEKL. CDR3: CASSQVLDRSGMMNTEAFF. The CDR3 nucleotides are TGCGCCAGCAGCCAAGTTCTCGACCGGTCTGGAATGATGAACACTGAAGCTTTCTTT.

The rearrangement links TRBV9 to TRBJ2-1, with TRBD1 matching over 8 bases. Germline V CDR1 and CDR2: SGDLS, YYNGEE. The CDR3 covers 16 residues. Germline trimming cut 0 bases from V and 5 bases from J; bases unmatched to any gene: 7. The CDR3 DNA reads TGTGCCAGCAGCGTAGGAATGGACAGGGCCCACAATGAGCAGTTCTTC. Amino acids: CASSVGMDRAHNEQFF. Combining the CDR3 with reference TRBV9 and TRBJ2-1 gives the whole variable domain DSGVTQTPKHLITATGQRVTLRCSPRSGDLSVYWYQQSLDQGLQFLIQYYNGEERAKGNILERFSAQQFPDLHSELNLSSLELGDSALYFCASSVGMDRAHNEQFFGPGTRLTVL.

The CDR3 loop is CASSYTQLARGYEQYF. Written as DNA, the CDR3 is TGTGCCAGCAGTTACACCCAACTAGCGAGAGGTTACGAGCAGTACTTC. The chain has TRBV6-5 and TRBJ2-7, with 7 positions matching TRBD2. The V gene's germline CDR1 is MNHEY and CDR2 SVGAGI. This CDR3 region has 16 residues. The J segment lost 4 bases and the V segment lost 2 bases, leaving 11 bases of the junction unmatched.

This clonotype was seen a few times. The chain links TRBV15 to TRBJ2-7; 11 bases agree with TRBD2. Germline loops: CDR1 LNHNV, CDR2 YYDKDF (reference sequence). The CDR3 spans 15 residues. Losses at the gene ends were 6 bases for V and 3 bases for J; bases not matched to a gene: 7. The CDR3 spells CATRAGTSGYYEQYF. The DNA of the CDR3 is TGTGCCACCAGAGCCGGGACTAGCGGCTACTACGAGCAGTACTTC.

This clonotype was counted between two and nine times. This chain joins TRBV14 and TRBJ2-5; D may be TRBD1 (6 bases). Germline CDR1 is SGHDN and CDR2 is FVKESK. Between the trimmed V and J ends, which lost 0 bases and 2 bases, there was a span of 16 bases. This CDR3 has 17 amino acids. The DNA of the CDR3 is TGTGCCAGCAGCCAAGATAGAACGGCGAGGGGGCAAGAGACCCAGTACTTC. It is translated as CASSQDRTARGQETQYF.

The chain uses TRBV11-1 and TRBJ2-4, with D possibly being TRBD1 (6 bases). This CDR3 contains 19 residues. V lost 5 bases to trimming and J lost 0 bases, with 23 bases between them. The germline CDR1 and CDR2 sequences are SGHAT and FQDESV (reference sequence). CDR3 residues: CASSPTDSRLSGAKNIQYF. In nucleotides, the CDR3 is TGTGCCAGCAGCCCTACGGACAGTAGACTTTCGGGAGCCAAAAACATTCAGTACTTC.

This clonotype showed up just a few times. J is TRBJ1-1 and V is TRBV14; D is perhaps TRBD1 (5 bases). The CDR3 has 15 amino acids. Germline CDR1 SGHDN, CDR2 FVKESK. Trimming shortened V by 4 bases and J by 3 bases, and 15 bases separated the two germline ends. The CDR3 DNA is TGTGCCAGCAGCCCAAGACAGATTTTCGACACTGAAGCTTTCTTT. It codes for CASSPRQIFDTEAFF.

The CDR3 coding sequence is TGCGCCAGCAGCTTGAGTTCATGGGTTGAAGCTTTCTTT. Translation: CASSLSSWVEAFF. The J gene is TRBJ1-1, the V gene TRBV5-1; the D is unclear. V lost 1 base, J lost 7 bases, and 11 bases lay in between. Germline lookup yields CDR1 SGHRS and CDR2 YFSETQ. The CDR3 has 13 amino acids.

The chain links TRBV7-9 to TRBJ2-7; tentative D call: TRBD2 (7 bases). Per germline, CDR1 SEHNR and CDR2 FQNEAQ (reference sequence). Deletions cut 7 bases from V and 1 base from J, with 20 bases between. The CDR3 has 16 amino acids. The CDR3 loop is CASNGGLNTFSYEQYF. The DNA for the CDR3 is TGTGCCAGCAACGGGGGGCTAAATACCTTTTCCTACGAGCAGTACTTC.

The chain recombines TRBV12-3 or TRBV12-4 with TRBJ2-4, with 7 bases identical to TRBD2. Trimming at V came to 8 bases and at J to 8 bases, leaving 6 bases not matched to a gene. The CDR3 loop spans 12 amino acids. This CDR3 reads CASRGGSDIQYF. Written as DNA, the CDR3 is TGTGCCAGCCGGGGAGGGAGTGACATTCAGTACTTC.

This clonotype was detected a few times. The chain joins TRBV27 to TRBJ2-1, with D perhaps given as TRBD1 or TRBD2 (6 bases each). V lost 5 bases to trimming and J lost 10 bases, with 15 bases between them. The CDR3 runs 13 residues. Per the germline V gene, CDR1 is MNHEY and CDR2 is SMNVEV (reference sequence). CDR3 DNA sequence: TGTGCCAGCAGTGGGCTGGGGGGCAAGGAGCAGTTCTTC. The encoded protein is CASSGLGGKEQFF.

There are a few counts of this clonotype. This rearrangement joins TRBV29-1 to TRBJ2-3; 7 bases fit TRBD2. J was trimmed by 4 bases and V by 2 bases; bases with no gene match: 9. Germline-derived CDR1 and CDR2 are SQVTM and ANQGSEA. This CDR3 is built from 15 residues. In nucleotides, the CDR3 is TGCAGCGTTGAAAGTTCTAGCGGTTTTTCAGATACGCAGTATTTT. Amino acids: CSVESSSGFSDTQYF.

The V call is TRBV12-3 or TRBV12-4, the J call TRBJ2-7; unclear D gene. Trimming shortened V by 4 bases and J by 5 bases, and 9 bases separated the two germline ends. The CDR3 contains 12 residues. CDR3 in amino acids: CASSWILNEQYF. CDR3 bases: TGTGCCAGCAGTTGGATATTGAACGAGCAGTACTTC.

In this sample, this clonotype turned up many times. The V and J genes are TRBV5-1 and TRBJ2-1; perhaps TRBD2 as D (6 bases). Germline V gene lookup returns CDR1 SGHRS and CDR2 YFSETQ. Trimming shortened V by 0 bases and J by 5 bases, and 9 bases separated the two germline ends. This CDR3 spans 14 amino acids. In DNA, the CDR3 is TGCGCCAGCAGCTTGGGGCCGGGGGACAATGAGCAGTTCTTC. It yields the protein CASSLGPGDNEQFF.

This clonotype came up a few times. This chain links TRBV12-3 or TRBV12-4 with TRBJ1-1; D not certain. The CDR3 is made up of 14 amino acids. The germline V and J ends were trimmed by 5 bases and 10 bases, with 20 bases remaining between them. CDR3 amino acids: CASSLRAGRMAAFF. The CDR3 nucleotides read TGTGCCAGCAGTCTCCGGGCGGGCAGGATGGCAGCTTTCTTT.

In this sample, this clonotype turned up a few times. The chain uses TRBV24-1 and TRBJ2-2; D is unclear. CDR3 length: 13 residues. Trimming left V 9 bases short and J 0 bases short, with 7 bases between. The germline V gene encodes CDR1 KGHDR and CDR2 SFDVKD. This CDR3 reads CATDTPNTGELFF. The CDR3 DNA reads TGTGCCACCGACACCCCGAACACCGGGGAGCTGTTTTTT.

The chain joins TRBV27 to TRBJ2-3; D might be TRBD1 (5 bases). The CDR3 sequence is 15 residues long. Germline CDR1 is MNHEY and CDR2 is SMNVEV (reference sequence). Trimming removed 6 bases from V and 0 bases from J, with 13 bases in between. The CDR3 here is CASRIDRRSTDTQYF. In DNA, the CDR3 is TGTGCCAGCAGGATAGACAGACGGAGCACAGATACGCAGTATTTT.

The V and J genes are TRBV10-3 and TRBJ2-2; the match to TRBD2 covers 12 bases. Germline V gene sequence: CDR1 ENHRY, CDR2 SYGVKD. V trimming: 4 bases; J trimming: 6 bases; junction bases outside the gene matches: 6. The CDR3 runs to 16 residues. CDR3: CAISGLAGEVPGELFF. In nucleotides, the CDR3 is TGTGCCATCAGTGGACTAGCGGGAGAAGTTCCCGGGGAGCTGTTTTTT.

This clonotype has ten or more counts. The rearrangement links TRBV4-3 to TRBJ2-7; 7 nucleotides align to TRBD1. V lost 0 bases and J lost 2; bases outside the gene matches: 4. The CDR3 is 15 amino acids. CDR1 is LGHNA and CDR2 is YSLEER in the germline V gene. The CDR3 protein is CASSQDLGTAYEQYF. DNA for the CDR3: TGCGCCAGCAGCCAAGATCTAGGGACAGCCTACGAGCAGTACTTC.

J is TRBJ2-1 and V is TRBV5-1; TRBD2 agrees at 7 bases. CDR1 and CDR2 (germline): SGHRS, YFSETQ. Trimming took 0 bases from V and 2 from J; bases not matched to a gene: 5. This CDR3 is built from 16 residues. The chain's CDR3 is CASSLAVSGAYNEQFF. CDR3 bases: TGCGCCAGCAGCTTGGCCGTCAGCGGGGCCTACAATGAGCAGTTCTTC.

The V call is TRBV7-2, the J call TRBJ2-3, with TRBD1 identical over 12 bases. The CDR3 loop spans 16 amino acids. The ends lost 6 bases at V and 4 bases at J; junction bases unmatched: 8. In germline, CDR1 is SGHTA, CDR2 FQGNSA. The CDR3 DNA sequence: TGTGCCAGCAGACAACCGGGACAGGGGGCGGCAGATACGCAGTATTTT. Translation: CASRQPGQGAADTQYF.

This clonotype was detected a few times. CDR3 loop: CASSHKGHASGAFF. CDR3 DNA sequence: TGTGCCAGCAGCCACAAAGGACACGCGTCTGGGGCTTTCTTT. The chain links TRBV3-1 to TRBJ1-1; tentative D call: TRBD1 (5 bases). CDR3 size: 14 residues. Per the germline V gene, CDR1 is LGHDT and CDR2 is YNNKEL (reference sequence). The V and J ends lost 3 bases and 11 bases respectively, with 19 bases between them.

J is TRBJ1-5 and V is TRBV6-2 or TRBV6-3, with no clear D. CDR1 is MNHEY and CDR2 is SVGEGT in the germline V gene. The CDR3 has 14 residues. The germline V and J ends were trimmed by 7 bases and 3 bases, with 13 bases remaining between them. Written as DNA, the CDR3 is TGTGCCAGCACAAGTGGAAGCTTCAATCAGCCCCAGCATTTT. This gives the protein CASTSGSFNQPQHF.

The rearrangement joins TRBV5-5 to TRBJ2-1; maybe TRBD2 (5 bases). This CDR3 has 12 residues. CDR1 and CDR2 (germline): SGHKS, YYEKEE (reference sequence). V was shortened by 2 bases and J by 10 bases, with 10 bases between the two germline ends. The CDR3 region has the DNA TGTGCCAGCAGCTTCGACTACATCGAGCAGTTCTTC. Protein: CASSFDYIEQFF.

This chain joins TRBV6-2 or TRBV6-3 and TRBJ1-1; 7 bases are a match to TRBD1. Germline V CDR1 and CDR2: MNHEY, SVGEGT. V dropped 5 bases and J dropped 0; count of bases not matched to a gene: 9. The CDR3 has 16 amino acids. The DNA for the CDR3 is TGTGCCAGCAGTGCACGGACAGGAGGCATGAACACTGAAGCTTTCTTT. It encodes CASSARTGGMNTEAFF.

This clonotype was recorded once. V gene TRBV20-1 combines with J gene TRBJ2-4; tentative D call: TRBD2 (7 bases). Trimming cost V 5 bases and J 8 bases, with 16 bases left between them. Germline CDR1 and CDR2: DFQATT and SNEGSKA (reference sequence). The CDR3 runs to 13 residues. The DNA of the CDR3 is TGCAGTGCTGGGGGCGGGGGCGGAGACATTCAGTACTTC. This codes for CSAGGGGGDIQYF.

The rearrangement joins TRBV28 to TRBJ2-7; 10 bases line up with TRBD2. Trimming took 7 bases from V and 6 from J; bases not matched to a gene: 3. This CDR3 has 12 amino acids. Looked up from germline, CDR1 is MDHEN and CDR2 is SYDVKM. The CDR3 region has the DNA TGTGCCAGCAAGGCTAGCGGGAGCGAGCAGTACTTC. Residues: CASKASGSEQYF.

There are a few counts of this clonotype. The V and J genes are TRBV20-1 and TRBJ1-1; no clear D. The CDR3 runs 11 residues. Germline V CDR1 and CDR2: DFQATT, SNEGSKA (reference sequence). V was clipped by 3 bases and J by 4 bases, with 6 bases between them. Here the CDR3 DNA reads TGCAGTGCTAGCCAGGCCACTGAAGCTTTCTTT. Encoded protein: CSASQATEAFF.